This is a list of T cell receptor beta chains from one sample in a study of T cell responses to AZD1222 COVID-19 vaccine. TCRdb's copy holds only in-frame clones and misses some; the assay was immunoSEQ multiplex PCR. The sample includes 40,000 to 45,000 clones, 83% of them seen just once. The input for sequencing was peripheral blood, taken on day 0 of AZD1222 vaccination. The receptors shown here come from an adult in good health. CDR3s include the opening cysteine and the closing phenylalanine or tryptophan. The D gene is left open where the match is weak. Expanded clones get a size class; other rows say once, few or many, or leave the size out.

v_gene,j_gene,abundance,d_gene,CDR3nt,CDR3aa
TRBV30,TRBJ2-1,.,.,TGTGCCTGGAGTGGACGTTCTGGGGCTGAGCAGTTCTTC,CAWSGRSGAEQFF
TRBV3-1/TRBV3-2,TRBJ2-5,.,.,TGTGCCAGCAGCCAAGACGGGGCAGGGTCGTACCAAGAGACCCAGTACTTC,CASSQDGAGSYQETQYF
TRBV10-3,TRBJ1-6,.,.,TGTGCCATCAGGGACGCTATTAATTCACCCCTCCACTTT,CAIRDAINSPLHF
TRBV6-5,TRBJ1-1,.,.,TGTGCCAGCCGTCCAGGGCCGAACACTGAAGCTTTCTTT,CASRPGPNTEAFF
TRBV11-2,TRBJ2-7,.,.,TGTGCCAGCAGCTTAGGCAGGAGCAATACCTACGAGCAGTACTTC,CASSLGRSNTYEQYF
TRBV18,TRBJ2-7,.,.,TGTGCCAGCTCACGTAGCTCCTACGAGCAGTACTTC,CASSRSSYEQYF
TRBV19,TRBJ2-1,once,.,TGTGCCAGTAGAAGCTCCGGAGCCAATGAGCAGTTCTTC,CASRSSGANEQFF
TRBV6-1,TRBJ2-7,.,.,TGTGCCAGCAGTGACAGGACCTACGAGCAGTACTTC,CASSDRTYEQYF
TRBV28,TRBJ1-6,once,.,TGTGCCAGCAGTTTGGAGGGGGTAAATTCACCCCTCCACTTT,CASSLEGVNSPLHF
TRBV27,TRBJ2-1,few,.,TGTGCCAGCAGTTTATCTTGGAGGGGCCCCTACAATGAGCAGTTCTTC,CASSLSWRGPYNEQFF
TRBV3-1/TRBV3-2,TRBJ1-6,.,.,TGTGCCAGCAGCCAAGACCCTCGGGATTCACCCCTCCACTTT,CASSQDPRDSPLHF
TRBV5-6,TRBJ2-1,.,TRBD1,TGTGCCAGCAGCTATACAGGGGGTAATGAGCAGTTCTTC,CASSYTGGNEQFF
TRBV7-2,TRBJ2-3,.,TRBD2,TGTGCCAGCAGCCCCGGGGGGACCACAGATACGCAGTATTTT,CASSPGGTTDTQYF
TRBV6-5,TRBJ2-7,.,.,TGTGCCGCCCGGGACACTGTTTACGAGCAGTACTTC,CAARDTVYEQYF
TRBV7-2,TRBJ1-5,.,.,TGTGCCAGCAGTCAAGTGGCAGGGGCGGGTCAGCCCCAGCATTTT,CASSQVAGAGQPQHF
TRBV18,TRBJ1-4,.,.,TGTGCCAGCTCACCAACAGGACCCACAACTAATGAAAAACTGTTTTTT,CASSPTGPTTNEKLFF
TRBV28,TRBJ2-7,.,.,TGTGCCAGCAGTTTAGTCCTCCTCAGGAGCTCCTACGAGCAGTACTTC,CASSLVLLRSSYEQYF
TRBV6-5,TRBJ2-3,.,.,TGTGCCAGCAGTCTCGGGTGGACAGATACGCAGTATTTT,CASSLGWTDTQYF
TRBV7-2,TRBJ2-1,.,TRBD2,TGTGCCAGCAGCTTAGCGCCCGGGAGGGCCGCCGGTAATGAGCAGTTCTTC,CASSLAPGRAAGNEQFF
TRBV20-1,TRBJ1-5,.,.,TGCAGTGCTAGTCAGGACCTCAGCAATCAGCCCCAGCATTTT,CSASQDLSNQPQHF